This T cell receptor (beta chain) was sequenced during a study of T cells in Graves' hyperthyroidism and ophthalmopathy. Study-level findings and limits: Most clonotypes expanded in thyroid above 0.001 were likewise present in blood.

The source material, RNA transcripts, was used to amplify TCR beta CDR3 regions. Using the HTBI primer set, a first-round RT-PCR was run on the TCR CDR3. Each CDR3 protein gets one entry after TCRdb re-called the multiplex PCR reads with MiXCR. The table records approximately 380,000 distinct CDR3 sequences, about 18% of them present only once. A lack of ophthalmopathy progression within 18 months defined stable Graves' hyperthyroidism. Uncontrolled infection, other autoimmune disease, pregnancy or lactation disqualified patients from enrolment. The length of the CDR3 is 15 residues. Per the germline V gene, CDR1 is MNHEY and CDR2 is SMNVEV (reference sequence). V trimming: 7 bases; J trimming: 7 bases; junction bases outside the gene matches: 9. Note on this clonotype: The antigen is unknown.

The chain couples TRBV27 to TRBJ2-2; 10 nucleotides line up with TRBD1. The sequencing sample was made of blood. The source is a woman under 30 with Graves' hyperthyroidism. DNA of the CDR3: TGTGCCAGCACGCCTCGGGACAGGGGTGGCGGGGAGCTGTTTTTT. Translation gives CASTPRDRGGGELFF.